The source of this TCR beta chain is a study of cytomegalovirus exposure and HLA in healthy donors. This clone was found once. In the PCR, 60 Vbeta and 13 Jbeta primers were used. Produced via immunoSEQ multiplex PCR; TCRdb's table is partial and in-frame only. The table has about 160,000 clones, 82% seen once. Sequencing used PBMCs. This receptor was obtained from a girl aged 2-10 years in good health and CMV-seropositive.

The CDR3 loop reads CASSTGQGMDYGYTF. CDR3 DNA: TGTGCCAGCTCAACGGGACAGGGGATGGACTATGGCTACACCTTC. This chain joins TRBV7-9 and TRBJ1-2; TRBD1 matches at 10 bases. In germline, CDR1 is SEHNR, CDR2 FQNEAQ (reference sequence). The trim removed 8 bases at V and 3 bases at J, leaving 9 bases unmatched. The CDR3 contains 15 residues.